This entry concerns a single T cell receptor beta chain. This clonotype was detected only a few times. The specificity of this receptor is unknown. There are no base qualities to consult, and no much larger clone falls within one base. The library was produced with multiplex PCR. The sequencer listed for this sample is Illumina HiSeq 4000. TCR beta libraries were built with iRepertoire HTBI primers and Arm-PCR amplification of CDR3 regions. Before sequencing, the PCR products went through gel purification. The paper's processing steps were these. A total of 62 TRBV and under 15 TRBJ segments were identified across samples and were used for gene usage analysis of CDR3 amino acid clonotypes. Filtered high-quality paired reads were merged into contigs using COPE and FqMerger. BLAST was used to align contigs to the IMGT TRBV, TRBD and TRBJ reference genes, and CDR3 was defined following IMGT. Highly expanded clones were defined as clonotypes with a frequency above 0.1%. Shannon entropy served as the measure of repertoire diversity, while the Gini coefficient captured V-J evenness. A clonotype was considered public if more than one individual shared it. The public reads were quality trimmed at Q25 with fastp and then assembled into clones with MiXCR by TCRdb, keeping productive beta chains. Rows with a matching CDR3 protein are joined into one entry that keeps the most common DNA and genes. TCRdb, not the original authors, processed these V and J calls. The sample table lists approximately 540,000 distinct CDR3 sequences, about 12% of them with a count of one. The ten most abundant clones make up roughly 8.9% of the sample.

In the paper's terms, the time point label means: newly diagnosed GD, antithyroid drugs for less than 3 months. RNA was extracted from PBMCs in TRIzol for both TCR sequencing and RNA sequencing. The diagnosis of Graves' disease was made according to American Thyroid Association guidelines. Patients were recruited from an endocrinology department in Xi'an, China. Each patient gave about 8.1 milliliters of peripheral blood, collected in an EDTA anticoagulant tube. Ficoll Paque Plus density gradient separation was used to isolate PBMCs, and no further T cell sorting was performed. An Agilent 2100 Bioanalyzer and agarose gel were used to assess RNA quality, and a NanoDrop 2000 was used to measure RNA concentration. These data originate in a study of regulatory T cells in long-lasting Graves disease (dated by TCRdb to 2020 to 2022). Study-wide context: Newly diagnosed Graves' disease patients had taken antithyroid drugs for less than 3 months. This study used TCR sequencing and RNA sequencing of peripheral blood to compare persistent Graves' disease patients against newly diagnosed Graves' disease patients. The study took place in China and was registered as a clinical trial. A total of about 33 samples underwent TCR sequencing, from about 13 patients with persistent Graves' disease and approximately 20 patients with newly diagnosed Graves' disease.

Spanning cysteine to phenylalanine, the CDR3 consists of 14 amino acids. Just the 42-base CDR3 DNA is kept, in frame starting at base 1. From a lookup of the germline V gene (reference sequence), CDR1 and CDR2 are PRHDT and FYEKMQ. After removal of 5 bases from V and 3 bases from J, the junction retains 5 bases not matched to a gene. Results and caveats for the whole study, not just this receptor: Preferential use of TRBV28, TRBJ1-2 and TRBJ2-5 was observed in persistent disease, whereas TRBV20-1 and TRBJ2-1 were favored in newly diagnosed disease. Lower TCR Shannon entropy and fewer highly expanded clones were observed in persistent Graves' disease patients than in newly diagnosed patients, which suggested clonal expansion. The study examined only peripheral blood because the primary lesion, thyroid tissue, could not be accessed. The authors acknowledged the small sample size as a limitation that may reduce accuracy. Only the TCR beta chain was sequenced and analyzed. Persistent patients shared more public clonotypes among themselves (around 2,700) than newly diagnosed patients did (roughly 920).

Separately, the same data were catalogued under a study of T cells in Graves' hyperthyroidism and ophthalmopathy. From that second study: Stable Graves' hyperthyroidism was defined as the absence of progression to ophthalmopathy over 18 months of follow-up. Hyperthyroidism patients were newly diagnosed, with disease duration under 2 months, and aged 18 to 65 years. Patients with uncontrolled infections, other autoimmune diseases, pregnancy or lactation were excluded. Diagnoses were established on the basis of clinical symptoms, serum thyroxine and TRAb, thyroid ultrasound, and orbital computed tomography. For the first round of RT-PCR on the TCR CDR3, the HTBI primer set was used together with the Qiagen OneStep RT-PCR kit. Blood samples also contained most of the expanded thyroid clonotypes (frequency above 0.001), which suggests that blood repertoires may reflect thyroid immune responses. Ophthalmopathy was separated from stable hyperthyroidism by a 13 V-J signature model, with approximately 89% sensitivity and approximately 84% specificity obtained in cross-validation and 80%/75% obtained in testing. In validation, progression to ophthalmopathy was predicted by the model with about 70% sensitivity and approximately 78% specificity, a median of about 6.8 months before onset. To identify TCR V-J signatures that set the groups apart, the researchers used a discovery cohort of about a hundred patients, made up of around 40 with Graves' ophthalmopathy and about 60 with stable Graves' hyperthyroidism. Prospective prediction of ophthalmopathy was tested in an independent validation cohort consisting of about 20 hyperthyroidism patients and some 15 patients who later progressed to ophthalmopathy. The approximately 95 discovery patients were divided at random into training and test sets in a 7:3 ratio. The study also compared thyroid tissue and blood T-cell repertoires from a handful of Graves' hyperthyroidism patients. After sampling, hyperthyroidism patients received methimazole starting at 30 mg daily, and ophthalmopathy patients received high-dose intravenous methylprednisolone. Libraries were constructed in a second round of multiplex PCR, after which size selection and purification were performed. Sequencing of the libraries was done on an Illumina HiSeq2000 using paired-end 100 bp reads. Raw data were processed with SOAPnuke, discarding reads with adapters, uncalled bases, mean Phred below 15, or no exact constant-primer or identifier match. High-quality paired reads were merged using COPE v1.2.5, and each unique nucleotide sequence was defined as a clonotype. Clonotypes were aligned to IMGT TRBV, TRBD and TRBJ reference segments using MiTCR v1.1. Analysis was restricted to V-J combinations with a frequency above 0.0001, which covered about 99% of repertoires. A TCS score was defined as the ratio of F50 (clonal expansion) to E x V (chaos), with BLOSUM62-based TCRdist applied between CDR3 peptides within each V-J. Welch's t-statistics and random forest reduced just over 500 V-J features to roughly 13, which were used in a naive Bayes classifier (R e1071). Sample size was not statistically predetermined, and blinding of investigators to group allocation was not performed. The paper reports TCR Vbeta CDR3 sequencing of approximately 140 peripheral blood samples: 40 or so ophthalmopathy, around 80 hyperthyroidism and 17 progressor patients.

The rearranged chain carries TRBV13 and TRBJ2-7, with TRBD1 identical over 9 junction bases. Sequenced material: peripheral blood mononuclear cells (PBMCs), taken at new diagnosis, from a patient treated with antithyroid drugs. The TCR originated in a woman in her 30s with Graves disease. Donor details come from another sample of the same person, matched by shared clones. The nucleotide sequence reads as follows: TGTGCCAGCAGCCCGAGGGGACAGGGCTACGAGCAGTACTTC. Protein translation: CASSPRGQGYEQYF.